This T cell receptor (beta chain) originates from a study of cytomegalovirus exposure and HLA in healthy donors. 60 Vbeta and 13 Jbeta primers were used in PCR. Profiled with immunoSEQ multiplex PCR; TCRdb holds only in-frame clones, not every one. The sample holds roughly 140,000 clones, 82% seen once. Study-wide findings and caveats: Later on, an analysis tied 15,000 to 20,000 TCR beta sequences to HLA alleles at 0.05 false discovery rate.

Turning to this clone: What it binds is not known.

V was pared by 5 bases and J by 3 bases, with 13 bases of the junction left unmatched. The V gene's germline CDR1 is MGHDK and CDR2 SYGVNS. The CDR3 runs 18 residues. Sequencing used PBMCs. The chain joins TRBV25-1 to TRBJ1-2; 12 positions agree with TRBD1. The TCR originated in a male donor in good health and CMV-seronegative. The CDR3 loop reads CASSQTTSGTGGDYGYTF. The CDR3 DNA sequence: TGTGCCAGCAGTCAAACAACTTCCGGGACAGGGGGCGACTATGGCTACACCTTC.